These T cell receptor beta chains were read from a single sample in a study of blood T cell repertoires in COVID-19. Here immunoSEQ multiplex PCR was the method, and the copy in TCRdb shows in-frame clones only, minus some. Of a few hundred thousand clones in the sample, 80% to 90% are singletons; the top ten hold approximately 1.9%. Sequenced material: PBMCs or T cells enriched from blood (not recorded which). The receptors here all came from a man aged 40-55 years in a cohort exposed to, infected with or recovered from COVID-19 (not recorded which). Each CDR3 is given with its conserved first and last residue. D genes are given only for firm matches. Expanded clones are given a class, and other clones once, few, many or no size at all.

TRBJ1-5 - - TRBV5-8 17 TGTGCCAGCAGCCGCAAACCCACAGGATATAGCAATCAGCCCCAGCATTTT CASSRKPTGYSNQPQHF
TRBJ2-7 - - TRBV7-9 13 TGTGCCAGCAGCTTATCGGACATAGCCGAGCAGTACTTC CASSLSDIAEQYF
TRBJ2-7 - TRBD1 TRBV27 14 TGTGCCAGCAGTACCCAAACGACAGGGTTGGGTTTCTACTTC CASSTQTTGLGFYF
TRBJ2-2 - TRBD1 TRBV5-1 16 TGCGCCAGCAGCTTGCAGACAGGGGATGAGACCGGGGAGCTGTTTTTT CASSLQTGDETGELFF
TRBJ2-7 - TRBD1 TRBV30 13 TGTGCCTGGAGTGCCCAGGGGGCGTACGAGCAGTACTTC CAWSAQGAYEQYF
TRBJ1-3 - - TRBV7-9 14 TGTGCCAGCGCCGTGGGGGGACTTGGAAACACCATATATTTT CASAVGGLGNTIYF
TRBJ2-6 - - TRBV28 16 TGTGCCAGCACCCCCGAGACCAGGGCTGGGGCCAACGTCCTGACTTTC CASTPETRAGANVLTF
TRBJ2-1 - TRBD2 TRBV5-1 17 TGCGCCAGCAGCCGCCGCGAGCTAGCGGGAGGTGAGAATGAGCAGTTCTTC CASSRRELAGGENEQFF
TRBJ1-2 - - TRBV28 12 TGTGCCATTCCGGACAGTGGGTATGGCTACACCTTC CAIPDSGYGYTF
TRBJ2-3 - TRBD2 TRBV30 14 TGTGCCTGGAGTCTAGCGGGAGTCACAGATACGCAGTATTTT CAWSLAGVTDTQYF
TRBJ1-4 - TRBD1 TRBV28 13 TGTGCCAGCAGCAACAGGGGAGGTGGAAAACTGTTTTTT CASSNRGGGKLFF
TRBJ1-1 - TRBD1 TRBV6-5 15 TGTGCCAGCAGCGAGACAGGGGGCGGGCACACTGAAGCTTTCTTT CASSETGGGHTEAFF
TRBJ1-1 - - TRBV29-1 13 TGCAGCGTCAACGTGGGACACAACACTGAAGCTTTCTTT CSVNVGHNTEAFF
TRBJ2-2 - TRBD2 TRBV5-1 16 TGCGCCAGCAGCAAAACTAGCGGGAGGGACACCGGGGAGCTGTTTTTT CASSKTSGRDTGELFF
TRBJ1-4 - - TRBV27 16 TGTGCCAGCTATCCGAGACGGAGGGCCGCCTTCGAAAAACTGTTTTTT CASYPRRRAAFEKLFF
TRBJ1-1 - TRBD1 TRBV5-1 14 TGCGCCAGCTCATCGGGGCCAGGGGGGACTGAAGCTTTCTTT CASSSGPGGTEAFF
TRBJ2-5 - TRBD2 TRBV5-1 18 TGCGCCAGCAGCTTGAACCTAGCGGGTGTCCTAGTCGGAGAGACCCAGTACTTC CASSLNLAGVLVGETQYF
TRBJ2-4 - TRBD2 TRBV28 14 TGTGCCAGCAGTTTGACTAGCGGAAAAAACATTCAGTACTTC CASSLTSGKNIQYF
TRBJ1-5 - - TRBV10-2 13 TGCGCCAGCACAGGGGCTAGCAATCAGCCCCAGCATTTT CASTGASNQPQHF
TRBJ2-7 - TRBD2 TRBV6-1 15 TGTGCCAGCAGTCAAGCGGGACTAGCTCCCTACGAGCAGTACTTC CASSQAGLAPYEQYF
TRBJ2-7 - TRBD1 TRBV27 16 TGTGCCAGCAGTCTGAGACAGGGGGCGTATAGCTACGAGCAGTACTTC CASSLRQGAYSYEQYF
TRBJ1-2 - - TRBV7-9 13 TGTGCCAGCAGCTTAGGGGGAGGGGCTGGCTACACCTTC CASSLGGGAGYTF
TRBJ2-5 - - TRBV3-1/TRBV3-2 13 TGTGCCAGCAGCCAGCAGGGAGGAGAGACCCAGTACTTC CASSQQGGETQYF
TRBJ1-6 - - TRBV28 14 TGTGCCAGCAGTCTTCCCGGAGCAAGTTCACCCCTCCACTTT CASSLPGASSPLHF
TRBJ2-3 - TRBD2 TRBV9 16 TGTGCCAGCAGCGTAGAGGTAGCGGGAGGGCCAGATACGCAGTATTTT CASSVEVAGGPDTQYF
TRBJ2-6 - TRBD1 TRBV24-1 15 TGTGCCACCAGTCCAGGGGGCTTTGGGGCCAACGTCCTGACTTTC CATSPGGFGANVLTF
TRBJ2-2 - TRBD2 TRBV9 18 TGTGCCAGCAGCGTAGGGACTAGCGGGAGGGATGGAACCGGGGAGCTGTTTTTT CASSVGTSGRDGTGELFF
TRBJ1-1 - - TRBV28 15 TGTGCCAGCAGTTCAAACAGGGATTGGAACACTGAAGCTTTCTTT CASSSNRDWNTEAFF
TRBJ1-3 - - TRBV5-1 13 TGCGCCAGCAGCCCGAGGCCCGGGGACACCATATATTTT CASSPRPGDTIYF
TRBJ2-7 - TRBD1 TRBV3-1/TRBV3-2 17 TGTGCCAGCAGCCGATATACCCTTCCCCGACAGGGGAACGAGCAGTACTTC CASSRYTLPRQGNEQYF
TRBJ1-1 - - TRBV5-1 13 TGCGCCAGCAGCTTGGGGCGCCCGGGTGAAGCTTTCTTT CASSLGRPGEAFF
TRBJ2-7 - TRBD2 TRBV19 14 TGTGCCAGTAGTGGGGGACTAGCGGGAGGAGGACAGTACTTC CASSGGLAGGGQYF
TRBJ2-7 - TRBD2 TRBV6-1 16 TGTGCCAGCAGTGAAGTAGGGGCTAGCGGGCTCTACGAGCAGTACTTC CASSEVGASGLYEQYF
TRBJ2-2 - TRBD2 TRBV9 16 TGTGCCAGCAGCGTAGGGCTAGCGGGACACACCGGGGAGCTGTTTTTT CASSVGLAGHTGELFF
TRBJ2-2 - TRBD1 TRBV3-1/TRBV3-2 15 TGTGCCAGCAGCCTCCAGGGGGCGGCCACCGGGGAGCTGTTTTTT CASSLQGAATGELFF
TRBJ1-5 - TRBD1 TRBV6-5 14 TGTGCCAGCAGTTCCAGGGGGCGAGAAGGGCCCCAGCATTTT CASSSRGREGPQHF
TRBJ1-3 - TRBD1 TRBV18 16 TGTGCCAGCTCACTGGGGACAGGGAGCTCTGGAAACACCATATATTTT CASSLGTGSSGNTIYF
TRBJ2-1 - TRBD1 TRBV7-9 15 TGTGCCAGCAGCTTAGATGTTACAGGGGGCAATGAGCAGTTCTTC CASSLDVTGGNEQFF
TRBJ2-5 - - TRBV30 12 TGTGCCTGGGACAGTCTCCAAGAGACCCAGTACTTC CAWDSLQETQYF
TRBJ2-7 once - TRBV5-4 14 TGTGCCAGCAGCTTGAATGGACTCCCATACGAGCAGTACTTC CASSLNGLPYEQYF
TRBJ2-1 - - TRBV29-1 13 TGCAGCGTTCACGAGGACAGATACAATGAGCAGTTCTTC CSVHEDRYNEQFF
TRBJ2-7 - - TRBV6-5 14 TGTGCCAGCGGAGCCGGGACAACCTTCTACGAGCAGTACTTC CASGAGTTFYEQYF
TRBJ1-4 - - TRBV7-9 15 TGTGCCAGCAGCTTAGACCCAGGTTTAAATGAAAAACTGTTTTTT CASSLDPGLNEKLFF
TRBJ2-1 - - TRBV6-5 12 TGTGCCAGCACGACGGGATGGAATGAGCAGTTCTTC CASTTGWNEQFF
TRBJ2-5 - - TRBV9 16 TGTGCCAGCAGCGTAGCCCCCGGGGTGGGACAAGAGACCCAGTACTTC CASSVAPGVGQETQYF
TRBJ2-2 - - TRBV9 13 TGTGCCAGCAGCGTGTCAGACACCGGGGAGCTGTTTTTT CASSVSDTGELFF
TRBJ1-6 - TRBD1 TRBV7-6 18 TGTGCCACCACAGGGGCAGGGCGTGAAAAAGGAGGGAATTCACCCCTCCACTTT CATTGAGREKGGNSPLHF
TRBJ1-4 few - TRBV30 16 TGTGCCGTGGAGTATAAGGGGTTCGCAACTAATGAAAAACTGTTTTTT CAVEYKGFATNEKLFF
TRBJ2-7 once TRBD2 TRBV6-4 16 TGTGCCAGCAGTATACCGGGACTAGAGGCAACCTACGAGCAGTACTTC CASSIPGLEATYEQYF
TRBJ2-5 - TRBD1 TRBV11-2 15 TGTGCCAGCAGCTCAAGACAGGGGTGGATCGAGACCCAGTACTTC CASSSRQGWIETQYF
TRBJ1-2 - - TRBV10-2 16 TGCGCCAGCAGCCGGGACTTCTTGACCTTCCCCTATGGCTACACCTTC CASSRDFLTFPYGYTF
TRBJ2-2 - TRBD2 TRBV9 16 TGTGCCAGCAGCGTATTTGGACTAGCGAGTACCGGGGAGCTGTTTTTT CASSVFGLASTGELFF
TRBJ1-1 once - TRBV5-1 16 TGCGCCAGCAGCTCACCTCGGGGGGGCCCGGGGACTGAAGCTTTCTTT CASSSPRGGPGTEAFF